The 2 T cell receptor beta chains given below trace back to one sample, sequenced in a study of CD8+ T cells in alopecia areata. Once RNA had been extracted, it was reverse transcribed into cDNA to act as the sequencing template. Repertoires were generated with immunoSEQ multiplex PCR, while TCRdb's copy carries only in-frame clones and drops some. The sample lists 200,000 to 250,000 clones, roughly 40% seen once, with over 2% in the top ten. Treatment defined: oral pan-JAK inhibitor, 5-10 mg twice daily. The sample in question was CD4+ T cells sorted from blood, obtained between weeks 36 and 40, from a patient treated with tofacitinib. The origin of the receptors is a human donor with alopecia areata.

This rearrangement joins TRBV30 to TRBJ2-1; possibly TRBD2 for D (5 bases). V lost 3 bases to trimming and J lost 0 bases, with 9 bases between them. The CDR3 sequence is 14 residues long. CDR1 GTSNPN and CDR2 SVGIG come from the germline V gene (reference sequence). The CDR3, as DNA: TGTGCCTGGAGGGCGGGCCGCTCCTACAATGAGCAGTTCTTC. This sequence encodes CAWRAGRSYNEQFF.

The genes are TRBV15 and TRBJ2-3; a possible D gene is TRBD2 (5 bases). This CDR3 contains 16 residues. Trimming removed 1 base from V and 2 bases from J, with 13 bases in between. Germline CDR1 is LNHNV and CDR2 is YYDKDF (reference sequence). The CDR3 DNA reads as TGTGCCACCAGCAGAGGAGGAGGTTTCACCACAGATACGCAGTATTTT. Its protein product is CATSRGGGFTTDTQYF.